The rows below give T cell receptor beta chains drawn from one sample of a study of T cells in Graves' hyperthyroidism and ophthalmopathy. TCRdb re-called the multiplex PCR reads with MiXCR, one entry per CDR3 protein. Seen here are around 440,000 distinct CDR3 sequences, roughly 14% observed once, and the top ten hold about 14%. The sample taken for sequencing was blood. The receptors shown here come from a woman under 30 with Graves' hyperthyroidism. CDR3s include the opening cysteine and the closing phenylalanine or tryptophan. A D gene is named only where the DNA matches it firmly. Size tells how often a clone was seen (once, few, many) or the class of an expanded clone, and some rows leave it out.

CASSSQVNEQFF TGTGCCAGCAGCTCTCAGGTAAATGAGCAGTTCTTC NA TRBV7-2 few TRBJ2-1
CASSLRGPGDNDGYTF TGTGCCAGCAGTCTCAGGGGGCCTGGGGATAATGATGGCTACACCTTC TRBD1 TRBV12-3/TRBV12-4 many TRBJ1-2
CASSLVSGGLGGGFYGYTF TGCGCCAGCAGCTTGGTATCGGGGGGCTTAGGTGGAGGATTCTATGGCTACACCTTC NA TRBV5-1 many TRBJ1-2
CASSIERLMNTEAFF TGTGCCAGTAGTATCGAAAGGCTAATGAACACTGAAGCTTTCTTT NA TRBV19 few TRBJ1-1
CASTSSPGQGDSGYTF TGTGCCAGCACCTCAAGTCCCGGACAGGGGGACTCTGGCTACACCTTC TRBD1 TRBV9 few TRBJ1-2
CASSQDPLVGYGGELFF TGCGCCAGCAGCCAAGATCCCCTCGTAGGGTATGGCGGGGAGCTGTTTTTT NA TRBV4-1 NA TRBJ2-2
CASSFWTSVTGELFF TGTGCCAGCAGTTTCTGGACTAGCGTGACCGGGGAGCTGTTTTTT TRBD2 TRBV28 few TRBJ2-2
CASSIGGSYNSPLHF TGTGCCAGCAGTATAGGAGGCTCCTATAATTCACCCCTCCACTTT NA TRBV6-1 NA TRBJ1-6
CAIRDASDNEQFF TGTGCCATCAGGGACGCATCAGACAATGAGCAGTTCTTC NA TRBV10-3 many TRBJ2-1
CSARNLYNEQFF TGCAGTGCTAGAAACCTATACAATGAGCAGTTCTTC NA TRBV20-1 NA TRBJ2-1
CASSPSGTGKDGTQYF TGCGCCAGCAGCCCTTCCGGGACAGGGAAGGATGGGACCCAGTACTTC TRBD1 TRBV4-3 few TRBJ2-5
CASSYIWTRDSSTDTQYF TGTGCCAGCAGTTACATCTGGACTAGGGACTCTAGCACAGATACGCAGTATTTT TRBD2 TRBV6-2/TRBV6-3 few TRBJ2-3
CSADGGGLYEQYF TGCAGTGCAGACGGGGGGGGTCTATACGAGCAGTACTTC TRBD2 TRBV20-1 many TRBJ2-7
CASSLYTRAMGELFF TGTGCCAGCAGCTTATACACCCGGGCGATGGGGGAGCTGTTTTTT NA TRBV7-2 many TRBJ2-2
CASSTGQVFTYEQYF TGTGCCAGTAGTACCGGACAGGTTTTTACCTACGAGCAGTACTTC TRBD1 TRBV19 NA TRBJ2-7
CATSRDNFGLSSTDTQYF TGTGCCACCAGCAGAGATAATTTCGGTTTGTCTAGCACAGATACGCAGTATTTT NA TRBV15 many TRBJ2-3
CASSLSGPDTEAFF TGTGCCAGCAGTTTATCAGGTCCGGACACTGAAGCTTTCTTT NA TRBV28 many TRBJ1-1
CASSLSRGHRYNEQFF TGTGCCAGCAGTTTATCGAGGGGGCATCGCTACAATGAGCAGTTCTTC TRBD1 TRBV12-3/TRBV12-4 NA TRBJ2-1
CASSLHGQETQYF TGTGCCAGCAGCTTACACGGTCAAGAGACCCAGTACTTC NA TRBV11-1 many TRBJ2-5
CASRRDRAGNEQFF TGTGCCAGCAGGAGGGACAGGGCTGGTAATGAGCAGTTCTTC TRBD1 TRBV6-1 few TRBJ2-1
CASSSPGAGNEKLFF TGTGCCAGCAGTAGTCCCGGGGCTGGTAATGAAAAACTGTTTTTT NA TRBV5-5 many TRBJ1-4
CASSQGAGLRETQYF TGTGCCAGCAGCCAGGGGGCGGGACTACGGGAGACCCAGTACTTC NA TRBV7-2 many TRBJ2-5
CATSDSGLRTEAFF TGTGCCACCAGTGATTCAGGGTTGAGGACTGAAGCTTTCTTT NA TRBV24-1 many TRBJ1-1
CSARLAGGTSYEQYF TGCAGTGCCCGACTAGCGGGGGGAACCTCCTACGAGCAGTACTTC TRBD2 TRBV20-1 many TRBJ2-7
CSAAGTGLSGGYTF TGCAGTGCAGCCGGGACAGGGTTATCGGGTGGCTACACCTTC TRBD1 TRBV20-1 NA TRBJ1-2
CASSSRGPYTDTQYF TGTGCCAGCAGTTCTCGAGGACCCTACACAGATACGCAGTATTTT NA TRBV28 few TRBJ2-3
CASSQTEMNTEAFF TGTGCCAGCAGCCAGACGGAGATGAACACTGAAGCTTTCTTT NA TRBV16 many TRBJ1-1
CASSQADRTDTQYF TGTGCCAGCAGTCAAGCGGATCGCACAGATACGCAGTATTTT NA TRBV9 few TRBJ2-3
CASSQDLILLGRHNYGYTF TGTGCCAGCAGCCAAGATCTAATTCTTCTAGGACGGCACAACTATGGCTACACCTTC NA TRBV3-1 many TRBJ1-2
CASSSRGPISNQPQHF TGTGCCAGCAGTTCCAGGGGCCCGATTAGCAATCAGCCCCAGCATTTT NA TRBV12-3/TRBV12-4 NA TRBJ1-5
CASSDRMNTGELFF TGTGCCAGCAGTGATCGTATGAACACCGGGGAGCTGTTTTTT NA TRBV2 many TRBJ2-2
CASSIRQNLYGYTF TGTGCCAGCAGTATCCGACAGAACCTCTATGGCTACACCTTC NA TRBV6-1 many TRBJ1-2
CASSQNGPASAPSGSNIQYF TGTGCCAGCAGTCAAAATGGCCCGGCCAGCGCACCATCCGGCTCGAACATTCAGTACTTC NA TRBV11-3 many TRBJ2-4
CASSLGSVAGGLNEQFF TGTGCCAGCAGCTTAGGTTCTGTAGCGGGGGGGCTAAATGAGCAGTTCTTC TRBD2 TRBV7-3 NA TRBJ2-1
CASSQDAFRGGSPEAFF TGCGCCAGCAGCCAAGATGCATTTAGGGGGGGTTCGCCTGAAGCTTTCTTT NA TRBV4-3 few TRBJ1-1
CASSQEGTLATDTQYF TGTGCCAGCAGCCAGGAAGGGACATTGGCCACAGATACGCAGTATTTT NA TRBV3-1 many TRBJ2-3
CASMDETYQETQYF TGTGCCAGCATGGATGAAACGTACCAAGAGACCCAGTACTTC NA TRBV12-3/TRBV12-4 many TRBJ2-5
CSASSSNPMNTEAFF TGCAGTGCTAGTTCCAGCAACCCTATGAACACTGAAGCTTTCTTT NA TRBV20-1 many TRBJ1-1
CASSYSPTKNIQYF TGTGCCAGCAGTTACTCCCCTACCAAAAACATTCAGTACTTC NA TRBV6-2/TRBV6-3 NA TRBJ2-4
CASSWTVGTGDGYTF TGTGCCAGCAGTTGGACCGTCGGGACAGGGGATGGCTACACCTTC TRBD1 TRBV27 many TRBJ1-2
CASSNPTGTRGSPLHF TGTGCCAGCAGTAATCCTACAGGGACGAGGGGTTCACCCCTCCACTTT NA TRBV6-2/TRBV6-3 many TRBJ1-6
CASSLGQRTQYF TGTGCCAGCAGCTTGGGGCAGCGAACGCAGTATTTT NA TRBV11-1 NA TRBJ2-3
CASSVKGGGEQYF TGTGCCAGCAGCGTAAAAGGGGGGGGCGAGCAGTACTTC NA TRBV9 many TRBJ2-7
CASSPKGPGGLAEAFF TGTGCCAGCTCACCAAAGGGTCCGGGGGGGCTTGCTGAAGCTTTCTTT NA TRBV18 few TRBJ1-1
CATQDPERSNYGYTF TGTGCCACCCAGGACCCTGAGCGTTCTAACTATGGCTACACCTTC NA TRBV6-2/TRBV6-3 many TRBJ1-2
CASKGFDHYEQYF TGTGCCAGTAAAGGGTTTGACCACTACGAGCAGTACTTC NA TRBV19 NA TRBJ2-7
CASSSPYIWGLAGGNSYNEQFF TGTGCCAGCAGTTCCCCTTATATATGGGGACTAGCGGGAGGCAACTCCTACAATGAGCAGTTCTTC TRBD2 TRBV28 NA TRBJ2-1
CASSLWRRGLAGGRYNEQFF TGTGCCAGCAGTTTATGGAGGCGGGGGCTAGCGGGAGGGCGATACAATGAGCAGTTCTTC TRBD2 TRBV27 many TRBJ2-1
CASSRTGGDETQYF TGTGCCAGCAGCCGTACAGGGGGCGATGAGACCCAGTACTTC TRBD1 TRBV5-6 NA TRBJ2-5
CASSLIRFQETQYF TGTGCCAGCAGTCTAATACGATTCCAAGAGACCCAGTACTTC NA TRBV11-2 NA TRBJ2-5